Following are 26 T cell receptor beta chains from one sample sequenced in a study of post-analysis software for immune sequencing data. Study-wide points: Roughly five TRBV segments appeared more often in patients than in controls, and TRBV5-6, TRBV5-1 and TRBV20-1 were among these.

These receptors lack a known antigen. TCR beta cDNA libraries had unique molecular identifiers. MiXCR, applied by TCRdb to the PCR reads, yields one record per CDR3 protein. The repertoire holds about 820,000 distinct CDR3 sequences, with 53% as singletons. Sequencing was carried out using blood. The receptor source for this set is a girl under 18 with multiple sclerosis.

This clonotype was seen only a few times. An end of the junction differs from the germline gene, which may be a read error. This sequence joins TRBV5-1 and TRBJ2-5, with D possibly being TRBD2 (5 bases). The last part of the DNA fits TRBJ2-7 better; the J call may be wrong. The CDR3 covers 13 residues. The germline gives CDR1 SGHRS, CDR2 YFSETQ. The CDR3 nucleotides are TGTGCCAGCAGTTTGGAGGCTCCCTACGAGCAGTACTTC. Its protein is CASSLEAPYEQYF.

The chain links TRBV29-1 to TRBJ1-1; D remains ambiguous. Germline-derived CDR1 and CDR2 are SQVTM and ANQGSEA. V was pared by 3 bases and J by 1 base, with 18 bases between. This CDR3 comprises 16 residues. The CDR3 is CSVDPFGGTPNTEAFF. The CDR3 nucleotides are TGCAGCGTTGATCCATTCGGAGGCACACCGAACACTGAAGCTTTCTTT. Filled out from reference TRBV29-1 and TRBJ1-1, the complete variable domain reads SAVISQKPSRDICQRGTSLTIQCQVDSQVTMMFWYRQQPGQSLTLIATANQGSEATYESGFVIDKFPISRPNLTFSTLTVSNMSPEDSSIYLCSVDPFGGTPNTEAFFGQGTRLTVV.

This clonotype turned up a few times. J is TRBJ1-1 and V is TRBV5-1; D may be TRBD1 (6 bases). The CDR3 has 14 amino acids. Trimming left V 1 base short and J 3 bases short, with 10 bases between. The V gene's germline CDR1 is SGHRS and CDR2 YFSETQ. This chain's CDR3 is CASSLRTADTEAFF. The CDR3 DNA is TGCGCCAGCAGCTTGAGGACAGCAGACACTGAAGCTTTCTTT.

The chain links TRBV12-3 or TRBV12-4 to TRBJ2-7; possibly TRBD1 for D (6 bases). The V and J ends lost 3 bases and 6 bases respectively, with 9 bases between them. The CDR3 covers 12 residues. CDR3 coding DNA: TGTGCCAGCAGTTTCGCCAGGGGCGAGCAGTACTTC. Translation: CASSFARGEQYF.

The chain combines TRBV29-1 with TRBJ2-7; 7 bases are shared with TRBD1. The CDR3 consists of 11 residues. The J segment lost 6 bases and the V segment lost 5 bases, leaving 4 bases of the junction unmatched. Germline assignment: CDR1 SQVTM and CDR2 ANQGSEA. The CDR3 protein is CSVIDRAEQYF. Here the CDR3 DNA reads TGCAGCGTTATTGACAGGGCCGAGCAGTACTTC.

The chain couples TRBV7-2 to TRBJ2-7, with unresolved D. Trimming shortened V by 0 bases and J by 0 bases, and 18 bases separated the two germline ends. Germline-derived CDR1 and CDR2 are SGHTA and FQGNSA. CDR3 size: 18 residues. The CDR3 DNA reads as TGTGCCAGCAGCTTAGCACGTATGATGAGTGTGAGCTCCTACGAGCAGTACTTC. This encodes CASSLARMMSVSSYEQYF.

V gene TRBV29-1 combines with J gene TRBJ2-7; the D gene is possibly TRBD2 (5 bases). CDR1 is SQVTM and CDR2 is ANQGSEA in the germline V gene. This CDR3 comprises 15 residues. V lost 0 bases and J 0 bases, leaving 12 bases between the germline ends. The DNA for the CDR3 is TGCAGCGTTGAAGAAGCGGTAGGGATCTCCTACGAGCAGTACTTC. Translating gives CSVEEAVGISYEQYF.

J is TRBJ2-7 and V is TRBV10-3, with 10 bases fitting TRBD1. The CDR3 has 15 amino acids. Looked up from germline, CDR1 is ENHRY and CDR2 is SYGVKD. V lost 0 bases, J lost 6 bases, and 5 bases stayed unmatched. CDR3 in amino acids: CAISESGTGVSEQYF. CDR3 nucleotides: TGTGCCATCAGTGAGTCGGGGACAGGGGTTTCCGAGCAGTACTTC.

The V call is TRBV15, the J call TRBJ1-1, with D perhaps TRBD1 (5 bases). Germline-derived CDR1 and CDR2 are LNHNV and YYDKDF (reference sequence). This CDR3 is 14 amino acids long. V lost 5 bases, J lost 5 bases, and 15 bases lay in between. The CDR3 nucleotides are TGTGCCACCAGCTTATCAACAGGCTGGACTGAAGCTTTCTTT. Amino acid sequence: CATSLSTGWTEAFF.

The genes are TRBV7-9 and TRBJ2-7; weak D call: TRBD1 (6 bases). Germline V gene data show CDR1 as SEHNR and CDR2 as FQNEAQ (reference sequence). The V gene lost 3 bases and the J gene lost 7 bases, with 19 bases spanning the gap. This CDR3 is 15 amino acids long. The CDR3 spells CASSFPLQGSGEQYF. The CDR3 coding sequence is TGTGCCAGCAGCTTTCCCCTGCAGGGGTCTGGTGAGCAGTACTTC.

In its sample, this clonotype was seen a few times. This chain links TRBV14 with TRBJ2-5, with D perhaps assigned TRBD1 or TRBD2 (6 bases each). From germline, CDR1 is SGHDN and CDR2 FVKESK. The CDR3 spans 18 residues. V lost 4 bases and J lost 5, with 26 bases in between. The chain's CDR3 is CASSPTRGRGSQYETQYF. In nucleotides, the CDR3 is TGTGCCAGCAGCCCTACCCGGGGGCGCGGAAGTCAATACGAGACCCAGTACTTC.

This sequence joins TRBV10-3 and TRBJ2-6; TRBD2 is a possible D gene (6 bases). V lost 8 bases and J 1 base, leaving 18 bases between the germline ends. There are 17 residues in the CDR3. Germline CDR1 ENHRY, CDR2 SYGVKD. CDR3 coding DNA: TGTGCCATCCGGGTGATGGAGGGAATATCTGGGGCCAACGTCCTGACTTTC. It is translated as CAIRVMEGISGANVLTF.

This clonotype turned up a few times. V gene TRBV4-2 combines with J gene TRBJ2-3; 12 positions agree with TRBD2. The germline V gene encodes CDR1 LGHNA and CDR2 YNFKEQ. CDR3 length equals 16 residues. The V gene end was trimmed by 1 base and the J gene end by 4 bases; junction bases not matched to a gene: 3. The CDR3 DNA reads TGTGCCAGCAGCCAAGGACTAGCGGGAGTTTCAGATACGCAGTATTTT. This encodes CASSQGLAGVSDTQYF.

The chain couples TRBV20-1 to TRBJ2-5, with 7 nucleotides matching TRBD1. The DNA end is more similar to TRBJ2-7, so the J call may be wrong. CDR1 and CDR2 (germline): DFQATT, SNEGSKA (reference sequence). The CDR3 spans 13 residues. The DNA for the CDR3 is TGCAGTGTGGACAGGAGTCACACCTACGAGCAGTACTTC. This translates into CSVDRSHTYEQYF.

The rearrangement links TRBV20-1 to TRBJ2-5; unclear D gene. The tail of the sequence fits TRBJ2-7 better, so the J call may be wrong. From germline, CDR1 is DFQATT and CDR2 SNEGSKA (reference sequence). This CDR3 has 12 amino acids. CDR3 region: CSARLAPDEQYF. In DNA form, the CDR3 reads TGCAGTGCTAGATTGGCTCCGGACGAGCAGTACTTC.

The rearrangement uses TRBV5-1 and TRBJ1-2; 8 nucleotides align to TRBD1. Germline V lookup: CDR1 SGHRS, CDR2 YFSETQ. V was pared by 2 bases and J by 7 bases, with 4 bases of the junction left unmatched. CDR3 length: 13 amino acids. CDR3 bases: TGCGCCAGCAGCTTAGCGGACAGGGCTGGCTACACCTTC. Translating gives CASSLADRAGYTF.

The V gene is TRBV27, the J gene TRBJ2-7; D gene uncertain. V was cut by 4 bases and J by 2 bases, with 15 bases left in between. The germline V gene encodes CDR1 MNHEY and CDR2 SMNVEV (reference sequence). The CDR3 is made up of 15 amino acids. This CDR3 reads CASSSPGFWPYEQYF. The DNA for the CDR3 is TGTGCCAGCAGTTCCCCCGGGTTCTGGCCCTACGAGCAGTACTTC.

In this sample, this clonotype turned up a few times. The genes are TRBV7-9 and TRBJ2-5; D assignment may be TRBD1 or TRBD2 (5 bases each). This CDR3 has 16 residues. Trimming removed 8 bases at V and 5 bases at J, with 24 bases between. Germline V gives CDR1 SEHNR, CDR2 FQNEAQ (reference sequence). CDR3 region: CASVQKGTSNRETQYF. Here the CDR3 DNA reads TGTGCCAGCGTACAAAAGGGGACGTCGAATCGCGAGACCCAGTACTTC. The variable domain in full, with the rest retrieved from reference TRBV7-9 and TRBJ2-5, is DTGVSQNPRHKITKRGQNVTFRCDPISEHNRLYWYRQTLGQGPEFLTYFQNEAQLEKSRLLSDRFSAERPKGSFSTLEIQRTEQGDSAMYLCASVQKGTSNRETQYFGPGTRLLVL.

This clonotype was seen a few times. The chain joins TRBV6-2 or TRBV6-3 to TRBJ2-1, with 9 bases lining up with TRBD1. This CDR3 is 15 amino acids long. V was pared by 2 bases and J by 7 bases, with 6 bases of the junction left unmatched. Germline lookup yields CDR1 MNHEY and CDR2 SVGEGT. DNA of the CDR3: TGTGCCAGCAGTTACGGGGACAGGGCTCTTAATGAGCAGTTCTTC. This translates into CASSYGDRALNEQFF.

In this sample, this clonotype turned up a few times. The V and J genes are TRBV10-1 and TRBJ2-3, with TRBD2 identical over 12 bases. The CDR3 covers 16 residues. After removal of 5 bases from V and 4 bases from J, the junction contained 7 bases not matched to a gene. Germline V gene sequence: CDR1 WNHNN, CDR2 SYGVQD (reference sequence). The CDR3 DNA follows: TGCGCCAGCAGTACCAGACTAGCGGGAGAGCCAGATACGCAGTATTTT. Translated, it gives CASSTRLAGEPDTQYF.

This clonotype was observed a few times. The junction departs from the called germline gene at one end, perhaps through a read error. The chain recombines TRBV5-1 with TRBJ2-1; the D is unclear. CDR3 length equals 11 residues. CDR1 is SGHRS, CDR2 YFSETQ, per germline. The CDR3 loop is CASSFLNEQFF. In nucleotides, the CDR3 is TGTGCCAGCAGCTTTCTCAATGAGCAGTTCTTC.

The rearrangement links TRBV29-1 to TRBJ2-5, with D possibly being TRBD1 or TRBD2 (6 bases each). CDR3 length equals 11 residues. From germline, CDR1 is SQVTM and CDR2 ANQGSEA. Trimming shortened V by 4 bases and J by 11 bases, and 14 bases separated the two germline ends. The DNA of the CDR3 is TGCAGCGTTGTGGGGGGCGCGGAGCAGTACTTC. Its protein product is CSVVGGAEQYF.

This rearrangement joins TRBV7-2 to TRBJ2-7; perhaps TRBD2 as D (6 bases). V was clipped by 5 bases and J by 2 bases, with 16 bases between them. The CDR3 covers 15 residues. The V gene's germline CDR1 is SGHTA and CDR2 FQGNSA. CDR3 bases: TGTGCCAGCAGCACTAGTCTGGCGGGGACCTACGAGCAGTACTTC. This sequence encodes CASSTSLAGTYEQYF.

V is TRBV4-1 and J is TRBJ2-7, with D perhaps TRBD2 (6 bases). This CDR3 contains 18 residues. Germline lookup yields CDR1 MGHRA and CDR2 YSYEKL. V gave up 4 bases and J gave up 2 bases, with 24 bases separating them. The CDR3 spells CASSPMGLPRRGAYEQYF. CDR3 nucleotide sequence: TGCGCCAGCAGCCCCATGGGACTGCCCCGTCGGGGAGCCTACGAGCAGTACTTC.

The chain uses TRBV6-5 and TRBJ2-1; the match to TRBD2 covers 7 bases. V lost 4 bases to trimming and J lost 9 bases; unmatched junction nucleotides: 12. This CDR3 comprises 15 residues. Looked up from germline, CDR1 is MNHEY and CDR2 is SVGAGI. CDR3 bases: TGTGCCAGCAGTTTTCCCCCGGGAGGTCGCAGTGAGCAGTTCTTC. Translation gives CASSFPPGGRSEQFF.

DNA of the CDR3: TGCAGTGCGGCGGACAGGGGGGATACGCAGTATTTT. This encodes CSAADRGDTQYF. This sequence joins TRBV20-1 and TRBJ2-3; 10 bases agree with TRBD1. The CDR3 loop spans 12 amino acids. Germline V gives CDR1 DFQATT, CDR2 SNEGSKA (reference sequence). V shed 6 bases and J 6 bases; nucleotides not matched to a gene: 3.